This passage covers 27 T cell receptor beta chains from one sample sequenced in a study of OX40 agonist ivuxolimab in advanced cancers. Clones were sequenced by immunoSEQ multiplex PCR, and TCRdb holds only the in-frame ones, with some missing. The data hold approximately 76,000 clones, with 88% observed a single time. Here the sequenced sample was CD4+ or CD8+ T cells sorted from blood, taken in a trial of the OX40 agonist ivuxolimab. These receptors originate from an adult with an advanced solid tumor such as melanoma, head and neck, liver or kidney cancer.

This chain connects TRBV28 to TRBJ1-4; 7 bases are a match to TRBD1. The CDR3 is made up of 16 amino acids. The ends lost 2 bases at V and 7 bases at J; junction bases unmatched: 10. Germline V gene data show CDR1 as MDHEN and CDR2 as SYDVKM. DNA for the CDR3: TGTGCCAGCAGTTTACACCCGGGACAGCTTGTTGAAAAACTGTTTTTT. Its protein is CASSLHPGQLVEKLFF. Supplemented by reference TRBV28 and TRBJ1-4, the full variable domain reads DVKVTQSSRYLVKRTGEKVFLECVQDMDHENMFWYRQDPGLGLRLIYFSYDVKMKEKGDIPEGYSVSREKKERFSLILESASTNQTSMYLCASSLHPGQLVEKLFFGSGTQLSVL.

This CDR3 is CASSSPGHPTDTQYF. The CDR3 nucleotides read TGTGCCAGCAGCTCACCGGGACACCCCACAGATACGCAGTATTTT. The chain uses TRBV7-2 and TRBJ2-3, with TRBD1 as a possible D gene (6 bases). V dropped 4 bases and J dropped 2 bases, with 13 bases sitting between them. The CDR3 spans 15 residues. Germline V gene lookup returns CDR1 SGHTA and CDR2 FQGNSA.

This chain joins TRBV2 and TRBJ1-2; D call uncertain. Trimming shortened V by 6 bases and J by 4 bases, and 18 bases separated the two germline ends. This CDR3 is built from 15 residues. Looked up from germline, CDR1 is SNHLY and CDR2 is FYNNEI. The CDR3 nucleotides read TGTGCCAGCAGCCCCAGGTCGGTCCCCTCCTATGGCTACACCTTC. It yields the protein CASSPRSVPSYGYTF.

In its sample, this clone was seen a few times. V is TRBV5-1 and J is TRBJ1-3, with 7 bases matching TRBD1. The germline V gene encodes CDR1 SGHRS and CDR2 YFSETQ. The CDR3 loop spans 14 amino acids. V dropped 0 bases and J dropped 8; count of bases not matched to a gene: 5. The CDR3 bases are TGCGCCAGCAGCTTGGGGACAACAGGGGACACCATATATTTT. Protein: CASSLGTTGDTIYF. Full variable domain (remainder filled in from reference TRBV5-1 and TRBJ1-3): KAGVTQTPRYLIKTRGQQVTLSCSPISGHRSVSWYQQTPGQGLQFLFEYFSETQRNKGNFPGRFSGRQFSNSRSEMNVSTLELGDSALYLCASSLGTTGDTIYFGEGSWLTVV.

This clone was detected once. The chain carries TRBV4-3 and TRBJ2-1, with a tentative D call TRBD1 (6 bases). The CDR3 runs to 14 residues. The V gene's germline CDR1 is LGHNA and CDR2 YSLEER. V shed 1 base and J shed 4 bases, with 8 bases lying between them. CDR3 in amino acids: CASSQVGGYNEQFF. The CDR3 DNA sequence: TGCGCCAGCAGCCAAGTAGGGGGTTACAATGAGCAGTTCTTC.

This chain links TRBV7-6 with TRBJ2-7; 14 nucleotides match TRBD2. Germline assignment: CDR1 SGHVS and CDR2 FNYEAQ. This CDR3 has 16 amino acids. Trimming took 5 bases from V and 7 from J; bases not matched to a gene: 10. The CDR3 is CASSPNRGLAGVEQYF. The CDR3 bases are TGTGCCAGCAGCCCAAATCGGGGACTAGCGGGGGTAGAGCAGTACTTC.

J is TRBJ2-7 and V is TRBV10-2; D call uncertain. This CDR3 has 16 amino acids. The germline V gene has CDR1 WSHSY and CDR2 SAAADI. Trimming took off 2 bases at V and 1 base at J, with 15 bases between the two ends. CDR3 sequence: CASSETPMGGSYEQYF. CDR3 DNA sequence: TGCGCCAGCAGTGAGACTCCCATGGGCGGATCCTACGAGCAGTACTTC.

The chain employs TRBV30 and TRBJ1-4, with D unclear. Germline V gene data show CDR1 as GTSNPN and CDR2 as SVGIG (reference sequence). V was clipped by 2 bases and J by 6 bases, with 10 bases between them. The CDR3 has 13 residues. CDR3 sequence reads: CAWSRGFDEKLFF. CDR3 bases: TGTGCCTGGAGTCGAGGGTTTGATGAAAAACTGTTTTTT. The full variable domain, in which reference TRBV30 and TRBJ1-4 provide the parts outside the CDR3, is SQTIHQWPATLVQPVGSPLSLECTVEGTSNPNLYWYRQAAGRGLQLLFYSVGIGQISSEVPQNLSASRPQDRQFILSSKKLLLSDSGFYLCAWSRGFDEKLFFGSGTQLSVL.

The chain couples TRBV28 to TRBJ1-2; no clear D. CDR3 size: 13 residues. From germline, CDR1 is MDHEN and CDR2 SYDVKM. Trimming cost V 4 bases and J 3 bases, with 9 bases left between them. CDR3 nucleotides: TGTGCCAGCAGTTCCGAGGTCTACTATGGCTACACCTTC. Encoded protein: CASSSEVYYGYTF.

The CDR3 DNA sequence: TGTGCCAGCCACTTCACCGGAGGGAGCGAGCAGTACTTC. Protein sequence: CASHFTGGSEQYF. The rearrangement links TRBV18 to TRBJ2-7; tentative D call: TRBD2 (6 bases). V lost 8 bases and J 6 bases, leaving 17 bases between the germline ends. This CDR3 contains 13 residues. Germline CDR1 reads KGHSH; CDR2 reads LQKENI.

This chain links TRBV9 with TRBJ2-1; tentative D call: TRBD1 (5 bases). Germline V gene data show CDR1 as SGDLS and CDR2 as YYNGEE. V lost 4 bases and J lost 3, with 14 bases in between. There are 15 residues in the CDR3. The CDR3 DNA sequence: TGTGCCAGCAGCCCATCAACAGGTTACTACAATGAGCAGTTCTTC. It yields the protein CASSPSTGYYNEQFF.

This chain links TRBV15 with TRBJ1-3; the match to TRBD1 covers 9 bases. Germline V CDR1 and CDR2: LNHNV, YYDKDF (reference sequence). The ends lost 2 bases at V and 2 bases at J; junction bases unmatched: 7. The CDR3 has 17 residues. As DNA, the CDR3 is TGTGCCACCAGCAGAACCCTCGGGACAGGGACTGGAAACACCATATATTTT. Amino acid sequence: CATSRTLGTGTGNTIYF.

The genes are TRBV7-8 and TRBJ1-4, with 8 nucleotides matching TRBD1. The ends lost 5 bases at V and 6 bases at J; junction bases unmatched: 5. Germline V gene data show CDR1 as SGHVS and CDR2 as FQNEAQ. The CDR3 covers 14 residues. The CDR3 nucleotides read TGTGCCAGCAGCCGACAGGGGTCGGATGAAAAACTGTTTTTT. It is translated as CASSRQGSDEKLFF.

The chain employs TRBV5-6 and TRBJ1-4; 11 bases agree with TRBD1. CDR1 is SGHDT, CDR2 YYEEEE, per germline. J gave up 12 bases and V 3 bases, and 13 bases lay outside the gene matches. The CDR3 runs 16 residues. The CDR3 sequence: CASSSVPGQGVTELFF. The CDR3, as DNA: TGTGCCAGCAGCTCAGTTCCGGGACAGGGGGTGACGGAACTGTTTTTT.

This clone was seen only once. This chain connects TRBV11-3 to TRBJ2-2; 11 positions match TRBD2. J was trimmed by 1 base and V by 5 bases; bases with no gene match: 3. Germline loops: CDR1 SGHNT, CDR2 YENEEA. The CDR3 runs to 16 residues. The CDR3 protein is CASSPTSGGNTGELFF. The CDR3 DNA follows: TGTGCCAGCAGCCCTACTAGCGGGGGGAACACCGGGGAGCTGTTTTTT.

This chain joins TRBV6-5 and TRBJ1-5; D may be TRBD1 (5 bases). The CDR3 extends over 15 amino acids. V lost 0 bases to trimming and J lost 0 bases, with 6 bases between them. Germline V gives CDR1 MNHEY, CDR2 SVGAGI. CDR3 protein: CASSYSGDSNQPQHF. CDR3 DNA sequence: TGTGCCAGCAGTTACTCAGGGGATAGCAATCAGCCCCAGCATTTT.

The chain carries TRBV21-1 and TRBJ1-1; the table's D call, TRBD1, was not checked against the DNA. TRBV21-1 is labeled a pseudogene. This CDR3 region has 13 residues. The CDR3 DNA follows: TGTGCCAGCAGAGACAGGCCGAACACTGAAGCTTTCTTT. Its protein product is CASRDRPNTEAFF.

Here the CDR3 reads CASSIGPENYGYTF. CDR3 in DNA: TGTGCCAGCAGCATCGGACCCGAAAACTATGGCTACACCTTC. The rearrangement links TRBV9 to TRBJ1-2; D remains ambiguous. The CDR3 is made up of 14 amino acids. Trimming shortened V by 4 bases and J by 2 bases, and 12 bases separated the two germline ends. CDR1 is SGDLS, CDR2 YYNGEE, per germline.

Comments on this clone: Since no conserved phenylalanine or tryptophan closes the CDR3, a read error is the likely cause. It is unclear where the CDR3 begins or ends on the DNA, so no DNA is shown, and the CDR3 is as TCRdb lists it. CDR3 in amino acids: CASRWDQRVV. V and J are TRBV7-3 and TRBJ1-4. The length of the CDR3 is 10 amino acids, counting both ends. Germline assignment: CDR1 SGHTA and CDR2 FQGTGA.

The chain uses TRBV5-4 and TRBJ2-3, with 16 bases matching TRBD2. From germline, CDR1 is SGHNT and CDR2 YYREEE (reference sequence). The CDR3 sequence is 17 residues long. Germline trimming cut 3 bases from V and 6 bases from J; bases unmatched to any gene: 7. The CDR3 spells CASSSGTSGRAGDTQYF. Written as DNA, the CDR3 is TGTGCCAGCAGCTCCGGGACTAGCGGGAGGGCAGGCGATACGCAGTATTTT.

This clone was recorded once. The rearrangement links TRBV11-3 to TRBJ2-1; 9 bases agree with TRBD2. The CDR3 is 14 amino acids. V was clipped by 0 bases and J by 9 bases; unmatched bases: 3. CDR1 SGHNT and CDR2 YENEEA come from the germline V gene. The CDR3 coding sequence is TGTGCCAGCAGCTTAGAAAGGACTAGCGCTGAGCAGTTCTTC. This translates into CASSLERTSAEQFF.

The rearrangement links TRBV18 to TRBJ2-2, with D perhaps TRBD1 (6 bases). The CDR3 spans 14 residues. CDR1 is KGHSH, CDR2 LQKENI, per germline. Deletions cut 4 bases from V and 6 bases from J, with 12 bases between. The CDR3 is CASSQAGASGELFF. The CDR3 DNA is TGTGCCAGCTCACAAGCAGGGGCTTCCGGGGAGCTGTTTTTT.

The genes are TRBV2 and TRBJ2-7, with 9 bases matching TRBD1. The germline gives CDR1 SNHLY, CDR2 FYNNEI. CDR3 length: 13 amino acids. J gave up 3 bases and V 6 bases, and 3 bases lay outside the gene matches. Here the CDR3 DNA reads TGTGCCAGCAGAGGGACAGGGAACTACGAGCAGTACTTC. It specifies CASRGTGNYEQYF.

As to this clone: The identical CDR3 is also encoded by other nucleotide sequences in the sample. The J gene is TRBJ2-2, the V gene TRBV28; possibly TRBD1 for D (6 bases). There are 14 residues in the CDR3. V lost 4 bases to trimming and J lost 3 bases, with 9 bases between them. The germline V gene encodes CDR1 MDHEN and CDR2 SYDVKM. The CDR3 here is CASSSSGDTGELFF. DNA for the CDR3: TGTGCCAGCAGTTCGTCAGGGGACACCGGGGAGCTGTTTTTT.

J is TRBJ2-7 and V is TRBV6-1, with 11 bases aligning to TRBD1. This CDR3 is 14 amino acids long. In germline, CDR1 is MNHNS, CDR2 SASEGT. The V segment lost 6 bases and the J segment 3 bases; nucleotides outside the gene matches: 4. The DNA of the CDR3 is TGTGCCAGCAGCACGGGACAGGGGGTCTACGAGCAGTACTTC. Its protein product is CASSTGQGVYEQYF.

This sequence joins TRBV18 and TRBJ2-2, with TRBD1 identical over 8 bases. V shed 3 bases and J 5 bases; nucleotides not matched to a gene: 14. The CDR3 length is 18 residues. Germline V lookup: CDR1 KGHSH, CDR2 LQKENI. CDR3: CASSPGVQGARETGELFF. The DNA of the CDR3 is TGTGCCAGCTCACCTGGTGTCCAGGGGGCTCGCGAAACCGGGGAGCTGTTTTTT.

The genes are TRBV19 and TRBJ2-7, with D perhaps TRBD2 (6 bases). The germline CDR1 and CDR2 sequences are LNHDA and SQIVND (reference sequence). This CDR3 spans 13 amino acids. V was trimmed by 2 bases and J by 3 bases, leaving 8 bases between them. CDR3 amino acids: CASSIMGGYEQYF. CDR3 DNA: TGTGCCAGTAGTATAATGGGGGGCTACGAGCAGTACTTC.